The source of this T cell receptor beta chain is a study of cytomegalovirus exposure and HLA in healthy donors. Primers: 60 Vbeta forward and 13 Jbeta reverse. The data were produced by immunoSEQ multiplex PCR, yet TCRdb's version contains in-frame clones alone and is incomplete. Here the sample spans 97,000 or so clones, roughly 81% being singletons. Trimming removed 2 bases from V and 3 bases from J, with 11 bases in between. Germline lookup yields CDR1 ENHRY and CDR2 SYGVKD. The CDR3 consists of 14 residues. The receptor was derived from a man in his forties in good health and CMV-seronegative. The genes are TRBV10-3 and TRBJ2-7; perhaps TRBD1 as D (6 bases). Sequences were obtained from PBMCs. The CDR3 is CAISEGWTVYEQYF. CDR3 DNA sequence: TGTGCCATCAGTGAGGGATGGACAGTCTACGAGCAGTACTTC.